This T cell receptor beta chain was captured in a study of T cell responses to AZD1222 COVID-19 vaccine. Study at large: The analysis combined second doses at about 4 or about 12 weeks.

Study conclusions and caveats: In a largely white British group with more females than males, clonal diversity was possibly underestimated.

The germline V and J ends were trimmed by 1 base and 0 bases, with 6 bases remaining between them. CDR1 LGHNA and CDR2 YNFKEQ come from the germline V gene. This CDR3 contains 15 residues. Concerning this clone: Its antigen is currently unknown.

The method was immunoSEQ multiplex PCR; TCRdb's version includes in-frame clones alone and lacks a portion of them. This sample has 55,000 to 70,000 clones; over 60% occur once, and the top ten carry around an eighth. The rearrangement joins TRBV4-2 to TRBJ1-4; D unclear. The material was peripheral blood, obtained on day 0 of AZD1222 vaccination. This clonotype was obtained from an adult in good health. The CDR3 nucleotides read TGTGCCAGCAGCCAAGGTGGAGCAACTAATGAAAAACTGTTTTTT. The encoded protein is CASSQGGATNEKLFF.